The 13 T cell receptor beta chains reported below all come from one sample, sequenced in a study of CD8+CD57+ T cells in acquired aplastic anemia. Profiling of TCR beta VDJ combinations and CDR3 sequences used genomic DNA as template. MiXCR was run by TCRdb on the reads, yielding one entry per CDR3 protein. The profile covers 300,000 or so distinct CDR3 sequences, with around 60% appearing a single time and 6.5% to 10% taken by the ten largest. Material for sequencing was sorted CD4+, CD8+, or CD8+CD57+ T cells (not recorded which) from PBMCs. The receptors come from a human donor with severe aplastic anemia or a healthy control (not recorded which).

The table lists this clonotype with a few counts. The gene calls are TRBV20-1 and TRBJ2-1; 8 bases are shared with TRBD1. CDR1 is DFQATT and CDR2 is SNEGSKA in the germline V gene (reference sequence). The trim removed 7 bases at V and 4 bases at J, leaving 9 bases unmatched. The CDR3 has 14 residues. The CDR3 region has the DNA TGCAGTGTTCGGAGGCAGGGGGCGTACAATGAGCAGTTCTTC. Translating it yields CSVRRQGAYNEQFF.

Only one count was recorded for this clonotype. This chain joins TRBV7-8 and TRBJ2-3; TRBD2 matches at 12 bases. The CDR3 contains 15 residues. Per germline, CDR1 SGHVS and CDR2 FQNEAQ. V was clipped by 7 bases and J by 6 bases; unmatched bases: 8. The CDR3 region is CASTLGTSGPDTQYF. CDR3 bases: TGTGCCAGCACCCTTGGGACTAGCGGGCCGGATACGCAGTATTTT.

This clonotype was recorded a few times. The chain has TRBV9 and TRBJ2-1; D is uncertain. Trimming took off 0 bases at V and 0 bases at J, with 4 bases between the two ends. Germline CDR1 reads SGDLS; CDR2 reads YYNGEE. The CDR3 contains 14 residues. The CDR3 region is CASSVAISYNEQFF. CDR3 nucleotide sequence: TGTGCCAGCAGCGTAGCTATCTCCTACAATGAGCAGTTCTTC.

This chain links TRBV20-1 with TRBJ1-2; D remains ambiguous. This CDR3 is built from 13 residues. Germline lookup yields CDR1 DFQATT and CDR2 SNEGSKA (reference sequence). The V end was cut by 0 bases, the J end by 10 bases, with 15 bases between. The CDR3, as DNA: TGCAGTGCTAGAGATCTTAGGTCGGCATTCTACACCTTC. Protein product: CSARDLRSAFYTF.

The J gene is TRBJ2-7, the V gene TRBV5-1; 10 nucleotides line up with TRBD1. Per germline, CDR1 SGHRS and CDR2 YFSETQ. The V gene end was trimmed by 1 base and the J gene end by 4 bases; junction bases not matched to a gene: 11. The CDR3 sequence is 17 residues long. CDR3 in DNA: TGCGCCAGCAGCTTGACGCCTGGGGGGACAGGGGAATACGAGCAGTACTTC. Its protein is CASSLTPGGTGEYEQYF. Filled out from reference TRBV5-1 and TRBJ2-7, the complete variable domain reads KAGVTQTPRYLIKTRGQQVTLSCSPISGHRSVSWYQQTPGQGLQFLFEYFSETQRNKGNFPGRFSGRQFSNSRSEMNVSTLELGDSALYLCASSLTPGGTGEYEQYFGPGTRLTVT.

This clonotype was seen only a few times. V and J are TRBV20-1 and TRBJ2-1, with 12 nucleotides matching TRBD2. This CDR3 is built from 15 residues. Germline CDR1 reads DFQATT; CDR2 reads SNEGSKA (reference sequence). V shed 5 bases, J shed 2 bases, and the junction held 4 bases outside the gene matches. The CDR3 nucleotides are TGCAGTGCTGGGCGGACTAGCGGGGCCTACAATGAGCAGTTCTTC. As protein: CSAGRTSGAYNEQFF.

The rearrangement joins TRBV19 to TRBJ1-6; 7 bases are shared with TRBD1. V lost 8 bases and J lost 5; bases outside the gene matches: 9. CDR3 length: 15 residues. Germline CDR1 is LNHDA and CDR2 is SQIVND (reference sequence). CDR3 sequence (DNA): TGTGCCAGTCGAGTAGGGGACAGAAATAATTCACCCCTCCACTTT. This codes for CASRVGDRNNSPLHF. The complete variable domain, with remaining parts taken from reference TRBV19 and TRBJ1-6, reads DGGITQSPKYLFRKEGQNVTLSCEQNLNHDAMYWYRQDPGQGLRLIYYSQIVNDFQKGDIAEGYSVSREKKESFPLTVTSAQKNPTAFYLCASRVGDRNNSPLHFGNGTRLTVT.

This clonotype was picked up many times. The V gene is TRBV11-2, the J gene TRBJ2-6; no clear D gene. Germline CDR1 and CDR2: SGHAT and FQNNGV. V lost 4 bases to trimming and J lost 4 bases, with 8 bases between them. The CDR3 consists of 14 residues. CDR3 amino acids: CASSSIAGANVLTF. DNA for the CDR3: TGTGCCAGCAGCTCCATTGCCGGGGCCAACGTCCTGACTTTC.

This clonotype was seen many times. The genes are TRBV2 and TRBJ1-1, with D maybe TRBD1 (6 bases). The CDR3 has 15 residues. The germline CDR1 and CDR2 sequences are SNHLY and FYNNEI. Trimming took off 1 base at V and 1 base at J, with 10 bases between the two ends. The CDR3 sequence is CASSEDRASNTEAFF. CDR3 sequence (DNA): TGTGCCAGCAGTGAAGACAGGGCATCGAACACTGAAGCTTTCTTT. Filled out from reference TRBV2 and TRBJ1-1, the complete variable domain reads EPEVTQTPSHQVTQMGQEVILRCVPISNHLYFYWYRQILGQKVEFLVSFYNNEISEKSEIFDDQFSVERPDGSNFTLKIRSTKLEDSAMYFCASSEDRASNTEAFFGQGTRLTVV.

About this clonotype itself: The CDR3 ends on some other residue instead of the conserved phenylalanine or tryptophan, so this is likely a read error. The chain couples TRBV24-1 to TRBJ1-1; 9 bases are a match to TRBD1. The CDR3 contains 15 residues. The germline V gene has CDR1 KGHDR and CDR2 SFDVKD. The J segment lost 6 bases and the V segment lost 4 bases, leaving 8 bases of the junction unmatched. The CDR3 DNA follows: TGTGCCACCAGTGACCCAGGGACAGGGATCTCTGAAGCTTTCGTT. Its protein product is CATSDPGTGISEAFV.

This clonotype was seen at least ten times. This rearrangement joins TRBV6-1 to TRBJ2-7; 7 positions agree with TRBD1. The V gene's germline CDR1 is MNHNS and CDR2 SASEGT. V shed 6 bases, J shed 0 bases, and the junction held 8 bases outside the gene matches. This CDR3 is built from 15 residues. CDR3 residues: CASRETGASSYEQYF. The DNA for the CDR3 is TGTGCCAGCAGAGAAACAGGGGCCAGCTCCTACGAGCAGTACTTC.

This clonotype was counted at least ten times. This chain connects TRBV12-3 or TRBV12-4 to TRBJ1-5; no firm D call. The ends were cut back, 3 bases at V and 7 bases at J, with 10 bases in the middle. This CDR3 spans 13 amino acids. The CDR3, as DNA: TGTGCCAGCAGTTTGGAGGTAAACCAGCCCCAGCATTTT. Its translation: CASSLEVNQPQHF.

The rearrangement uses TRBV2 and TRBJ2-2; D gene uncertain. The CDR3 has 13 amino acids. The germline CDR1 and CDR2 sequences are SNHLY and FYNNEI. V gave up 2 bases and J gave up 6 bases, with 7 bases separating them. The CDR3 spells CASSEIRPGELFF. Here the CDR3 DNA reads TGTGCCAGCAGTGAAATTAGGCCCGGGGAGCTGTTTTTT.